The 30 T cell receptor beta chains listed next were all sequenced from one sample in a study of blood T cell repertoires in COVID-19. Using immunoSEQ multiplex PCR, the repertoire was profiled, and TCRdb retains in-frame clones only, with some absent. The table lists about 120,000 clones, more than 75% of them singletons. The sample was peripheral blood. These receptors were collected from a man aged 50 to 59 with active COVID-19.

The V and J genes are TRBV18 and TRBJ1-2; tentatively, D is TRBD1 (5 bases). Trimming removed 2 bases at V and 4 bases at J, with 20 bases between. The CDR3 has 17 amino acids. Germline CDR1 is KGHSH and CDR2 is LQKENI. CDR3 amino acids: CASSPGLESRGLYGYTF. As DNA, the CDR3 is TGTGCCAGCTCACCAGGCTTAGAGTCTAGGGGTCTCTATGGCTACACCTTC.

This chain joins TRBV4-2 and TRBJ2-1; 11 nucleotides match TRBD2. This CDR3 region has 18 residues. Germline V gene data show CDR1 as LGHNA and CDR2 as YNFKEQ. Losses at the gene ends were 3 bases for V and 4 bases for J; bases not matched to a gene: 11. This CDR3 reads CASSHLAGGTTVYNEQFF. CDR3 DNA sequence: TGTGCCAGCAGCCACCTAGCGGGGGGCACGACGGTATACAATGAGCAGTTCTTC.

The CDR3 sequence is CASSFGRQGNTDTQYF. CDR3 in DNA: TGTGCCAGCAGCTTCGGGAGACAGGGGAACACAGATACGCAGTATTTT. V gene TRBV5-4 combines with J gene TRBJ2-3; 8 bases are a match to TRBD1. The V gene end was trimmed by 2 bases and the J gene end by 2 bases; junction bases not matched to a gene: 7. The CDR3 is 16 residues long. Germline V gene sequence: CDR1 SGHNT, CDR2 YYREEE (reference sequence).

The chain recombines TRBV11-3 with TRBJ2-1; a weak D match, TRBD2 (5 bases). V shed 1 base and J shed 0 bases, with 10 bases lying between them. CDR1 is SGHNT, CDR2 YENEEA, per germline. This CDR3 has 16 residues. CDR3 sequence: CASSLVRGSSYNEQFF. The CDR3 DNA reads TGTGCCAGCAGCTTAGTTCGGGGAAGCTCCTACAATGAGCAGTTCTTC.

The chain links TRBV11-2 to TRBJ1-3; TRBD1 agrees at 7 bases. Germline lookup yields CDR1 SGHAT and CDR2 FQNNGV. V was pared by 5 bases and J by 2 bases, with 9 bases of the junction left unmatched. The CDR3 contains 16 residues. In DNA, the CDR3 is TGTGCCAGCAGCATAAACAGGGGAGGTGCTGGAAACACCATATATTTT. This codes for CASSINRGGAGNTIYF.

The gene calls are TRBV11-2 and TRBJ1-1; D is unclear. The CDR3 consists of 15 residues. V lost 0 bases and J 5 bases, leaving 13 bases between the germline ends. Germline V gene data show CDR1 as SGHAT and CDR2 as FQNNGV. The CDR3 sequence is CASSLDSGVGTEAFF. As DNA, the CDR3 is TGTGCCAGCAGCTTAGATTCGGGAGTTGGAACTGAAGCTTTCTTT.

The rearrangement uses TRBV2 and TRBJ2-1; tentative D call: TRBD1 (5 bases). CDR1 is SNHLY, CDR2 FYNNEI, per germline. V was trimmed by 4 bases and J by 5 bases, leaving 9 bases between them. This CDR3 comprises 13 residues. CDR3 sequence reads: CASSVGQNNEQFF. Here the CDR3 DNA reads TGTGCCAGCAGTGTGGGGCAGAACAATGAGCAGTTCTTC.

V and J are TRBV11-3 and TRBJ2-3; 7 nucleotides match TRBD2. CDR1 is SGHNT, CDR2 YENEEA, per germline. CDR3 length: 18 residues. The V and J ends lost 1 base and 0 bases, in that order; junction bases with no gene match: 10. CDR3 DNA: TGTGCCAGCAGCTTAGGAGTAATCAGCGGGATTAGCACAGATACGCAGTATTTT. This encodes CASSLGVISGISTDTQYF.

The V gene is TRBV3-1 (or the pseudogene TRBV3-2), the J gene TRBJ2-5; weak D call: TRBD1 (6 bases). Germline V CDR1 and CDR2: LGHDT, YNNKEL (reference sequence). Trimming left V 0 bases short and J 1 base short, with 15 bases between. The CDR3 is 17 residues long. The CDR3 nucleotides read TGTGCCAGCAGCCAAGATAAATTCAGGGGCACCCAAGAGACCCAGTACTTC. Residues: CASSQDKFRGTQETQYF.

This rearrangement joins TRBV20-1 to TRBJ1-4; D gene ambiguous. This CDR3 comprises 10 residues. V gave up 4 bases and J gave up 8 bases, with 5 bases separating them. Per germline, CDR1 DFQATT and CDR2 SNEGSKA (reference sequence). The CDR3 DNA reads TGCAGTGCTATCCGGGAAAAACTGTTTTTT. Protein sequence: CSAIREKLFF.

The chain combines TRBV15 with TRBJ1-5; the D gene is possibly TRBD1 (5 bases). This CDR3 comprises 13 residues. V gave up 5 bases and J gave up 5 bases, with 10 bases separating them. Germline V gene lookup returns CDR1 LNHNV and CDR2 YYDKDF (reference sequence). CDR3 sequence reads: CATSRRVDQPQHF. The CDR3 nucleotides are TGTGCCACCAGCCGCAGGGTCGATCAGCCCCAGCATTTT.

The V and J genes are TRBV11-1 and TRBJ2-5; perhaps TRBD1 as D (6 bases). This CDR3 is 13 amino acids long. Germline V CDR1 and CDR2: SGHAT, FQDESV (reference sequence). Trimming removed 1 base from V and 6 bases from J, with 9 bases in between. CDR3 protein: CASSLDREKTQYF. The CDR3 bases are TGTGCCAGCAGCTTAGACAGGGAGAAGACCCAGTACTTC.

V is TRBV27 and J is TRBJ1-1; D call uncertain. V lost 7 bases to trimming and J lost 4 bases, with 13 bases between them. CDR1 MNHEY and CDR2 SMNVEV come from the germline V gene (reference sequence). This CDR3 is 13 amino acids long. DNA of the CDR3: TGTGCCAGCAATATGAGAGTCGGCACTGAAGCTTTCTTT. Translating it yields CASNMRVGTEAFF.

The chain is built from TRBV7-9 and TRBJ2-7; 10 positions agree with TRBD2. CDR3 length equals 17 residues. V gave up 4 bases and J gave up 4 bases; unmatched junction bases: 13. Germline V CDR1 and CDR2: SEHNR, FQNEAQ (reference sequence). The CDR3 DNA reads as TGTGCCAGCAGCTCTCCGCCGGGGACTAGCGCCAGTTACGAGCAGTACGTC. This sequence encodes CASSSPPGTSASYEQYV.

The chain joins TRBV15 to TRBJ2-6; possible D gene TRBD1, 6 bases. Trimming removed 5 bases from V and 0 bases from J, with 20 bases in between. The CDR3 length is 19 residues. CDR1 and CDR2 from the germline V gene are LNHNV and YYDKDF (reference sequence). The CDR3 loop is CATSQLRGRTSSGANVLTF. The DNA for the CDR3 is TGTGCCACCAGCCAACTCAGGGGACGGACGAGCTCTGGGGCCAACGTCCTGACTTTC.

V is TRBV25-1 and J is TRBJ1-1; weak D call: TRBD1 (6 bases). Germline values: CDR1 MGHDK, CDR2 SYGVNS. The CDR3 consists of 13 residues. V gave up 6 bases and J gave up 1 base, with 9 bases separating them. CDR3 sequence reads: CASSLGQNTEAFF. In DNA form, the CDR3 reads TGTGCCAGCAGCTTGGGACAGAACACTGAAGCTTTCTTT.

J is TRBJ2-2 and V is TRBV12-5; 7 bases line up with TRBD2. Per the germline V gene, CDR1 is LGHNT and CDR2 is FRNRAP. Unmatched junction bases numbered 1, after V lost 0 bases and J lost 0 bases. The CDR3 covers 16 residues. The CDR3 is CASGLVLAANTGELFF. The DNA of the CDR3 is TGTGCTAGTGGTTTGGTCCTAGCGGCGAACACCGGGGAGCTGTTTTTT.

The rearrangement joins TRBV19 to TRBJ2-1, with D perhaps TRBD2 (6 bases). CDR3 length: 15 amino acids. Germline values: CDR1 LNHDA, CDR2 SQIVND (reference sequence). Trimming shortened V by 3 bases and J by 0 bases, and 9 bases separated the two germline ends. The CDR3 is CASSIGTVSYNEQFF. In DNA form, the CDR3 reads TGTGCCAGTAGTATCGGGACTGTCTCCTACAATGAGCAGTTCTTC.

The gene calls are TRBV11-2 and TRBJ2-6; unclear D gene. Germline CDR1 SGHAT, CDR2 FQNNGV. The CDR3 contains 18 residues. Trimming shortened V by 5 bases and J by 2 bases, and 19 bases separated the two germline ends. This CDR3 reads CASSPVAVGSAGANVLTF. DNA for the CDR3: TGTGCCAGCAGCCCGGTTGCCGTCGGTTCCGCTGGGGCCAACGTCCTGACTTTC. Supplemented by reference TRBV11-2 and TRBJ2-6, the full variable domain reads EAGVAQSPRYKIIEKRQSVAFWCNPISGHATLYWYQQILGQGPKLLIQFQNNGVVDDSQLPKDRFSAERLKGVDSTLKIQPAKLEDSAVYLCASSPVAVGSAGANVLTFGAGSRLTVL.

The chain joins TRBV11-2 to TRBJ2-5; 8 bases map to TRBD2. Germline CDR1 reads SGHAT; CDR2 reads FQNNGV. There are 17 residues in the CDR3. V lost 0 bases, J lost 0 bases, and 6 bases stayed unmatched. In DNA form, the CDR3 reads TGTGCCAGCAGCTTAGATCTGCTAGCGGGCAACCAAGAGACCCAGTACTTC. Amino acid sequence: CASSLDLLAGNQETQYF.

The J gene is TRBJ2-6, the V gene TRBV18, with 8 positions matching TRBD1. The germline gives CDR1 KGHSH, CDR2 LQKENI. V lost 4 bases to trimming and J lost 0 bases; unmatched junction nucleotides: 11. This CDR3 is 19 amino acids long. The CDR3 loop is CASSLYRDRNLSGANVLTF. The DNA for the CDR3 is TGTGCCAGCTCACTTTACCGGGACAGGAACCTCTCTGGGGCCAACGTCCTGACTTTC. The entire variable domain, with the rest obtained from reference TRBV18 and TRBJ2-6, is as follows: NAGVMQNPRHLVRRRGQEARLRCSPMKGHSHVYWYRQLPEEGLKFMVYLQKENIIDESGMPKERFSAEFPKEGPSILRIQQVVRGDSAAYFCASSLYRDRNLSGANVLTFGAGSRLTVL.

The CDR3 DNA reads as TGTGCCAGCAGTTACTCGAAGGGGGCATATCAGCCCCAGCATTTT. Translated: CASSYSKGAYQPQHF. The V call is TRBV6-2 or TRBV6-3, the J call TRBJ1-5; 7 nucleotides agree with TRBD1. Germline trimming cut 0 bases from V and 5 bases from J; bases unmatched to any gene: 4. Germline V CDR1 and CDR2: MNHEY, SVGEGT. This CDR3 contains 15 residues.

This chain links TRBV6-5 with TRBJ1-6; tentatively, D is TRBD1 (5 bases). This CDR3 contains 16 residues. V was cut by 0 bases and J by 10 bases, with 16 bases left in between. Germline V gene data show CDR1 as MNHEY and CDR2 as SVGAGI. CDR3 amino acids: CASSYSEGSLGSPLHF. The CDR3 DNA reads as TGTGCCAGCAGTTACTCGGAGGGGAGTTTAGGGTCACCCCTCCACTTT.

The chain joins TRBV6-1 to TRBJ1-5, with D perhaps matching TRBD1 (5 bases). Germline V gene sequence: CDR1 MNHNS, CDR2 SASEGT. The ends were cut back, 2 bases at V and 6 bases at J, with 23 bases in the middle. The CDR3 runs 18 residues. For the CDR3, the DNA is TGTGCCAGCAGTGAATGGAAAGGGACTGCATTATCAGCTCAGCCCCAGCATTTT. Amino acids: CASSEWKGTALSAQPQHF.

This clone was seen once. J is TRBJ1-1 and V is TRBV5-1; D possibly corresponds to TRBD1 (6 bases). CDR1 SGHRS and CDR2 YFSETQ come from the germline V gene. Trimming took off 5 bases at V and 11 bases at J, with 25 bases between the two ends. This CDR3 comprises 15 residues. The CDR3 protein is CASRPDGGGYQVAFF. The CDR3 nucleotides read TGCGCCAGCAGGCCCGATGGGGGCGGGTACCAAGTGGCTTTCTTT. Full variable domain (missing parts from reference TRBV5-1 and TRBJ1-1): KAGVTQTPRYLIKTRGQQVTLSCSPISGHRSVSWYQQTPGQGLQFLFEYFSETQRNKGNFPGRFSGRQFSNSRSEMNVSTLELGDSALYLCASRPDGGGYQVAFFGQGTRLTVV.

This clone has a single count. The V gene is TRBV4-2, the J gene TRBJ1-2, with D possibly TRBD1 on 6 matching bases. The germline V gene encodes CDR1 LGHNA and CDR2 YNFKEQ. This CDR3 region has 15 residues. Trimming removed 0 bases from V and 5 bases from J, with 13 bases in between. In DNA form, the CDR3 reads TGTGCCAGCAGCCAAGATCAAACAGGGCTATATGGCTACACCTTC. As protein: CASSQDQTGLYGYTF.

This chain's CDR3 is CAIRAGQGLRGANVLTF. The DNA for the CDR3 is TGTGCCATCAGAGCGGGACAGGGGCTGAGAGGGGCCAACGTCCTGACTTTC. This sequence joins TRBV10-3 and TRBJ2-6, with 10 bases identical to TRBD1. V lost 6 bases and J lost 4; bases outside the gene matches: 9. CDR3 length: 17 amino acids. CDR1 is ENHRY and CDR2 is SYGVKD in the germline V gene.

The chain is built from TRBV7-9 and TRBJ1-1; TRBD1 matches at 8 bases. Germline loops: CDR1 SEHNR, CDR2 FQNEAQ (reference sequence). The CDR3 covers 16 residues. Trimming at V came to 5 bases and at J to 1 base, leaving 9 bases not matched to a gene. This CDR3 reads CASSTYRGKGNTEAFF. The CDR3 DNA reads TGTGCCAGCAGCACCTACAGGGGGAAGGGGAACACTGAAGCTTTCTTT.

The chain employs TRBV11-3 and TRBJ1-1; weak D call: TRBD1 (6 bases). CDR1 SGHNT and CDR2 YENEEA come from the germline V gene. The CDR3 length is 15 residues. Deletions cut 1 base from V and 1 base from J, with 10 bases between. The CDR3 is CASSLGTGRNTEAFF. CDR3 nucleotide sequence: TGTGCCAGCAGCTTAGGTACAGGGAGGAACACTGAAGCTTTCTTT.

The CDR3 bases are TGTGCCAGCAGCCTCGGGACAGGGGGGTCGCGGGTTAATGAGCAGTTCTTC. It codes for CASSLGTGGSRVNEQFF. The V call is TRBV9, the J call TRBJ2-1; 11 positions match TRBD1. V shed 4 bases, J shed 7 bases, and the junction held 13 bases outside the gene matches. Germline lookup yields CDR1 SGDLS and CDR2 YYNGEE. CDR3 length equals 17 residues.